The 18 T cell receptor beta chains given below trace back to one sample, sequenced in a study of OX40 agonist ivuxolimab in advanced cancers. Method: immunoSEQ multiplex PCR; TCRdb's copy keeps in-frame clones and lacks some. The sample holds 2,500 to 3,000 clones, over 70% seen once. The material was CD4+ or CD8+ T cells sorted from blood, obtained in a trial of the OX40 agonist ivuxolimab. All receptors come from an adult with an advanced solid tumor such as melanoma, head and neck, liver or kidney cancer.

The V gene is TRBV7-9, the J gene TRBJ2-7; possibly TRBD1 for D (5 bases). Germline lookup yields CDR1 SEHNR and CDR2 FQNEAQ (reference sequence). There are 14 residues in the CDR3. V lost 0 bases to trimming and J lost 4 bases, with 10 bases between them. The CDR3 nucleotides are TGTGCCAGCAGCTTAGCAGGGGCGGTGTACGAGCAGTACTTC. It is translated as CASSLAGAVYEQYF.

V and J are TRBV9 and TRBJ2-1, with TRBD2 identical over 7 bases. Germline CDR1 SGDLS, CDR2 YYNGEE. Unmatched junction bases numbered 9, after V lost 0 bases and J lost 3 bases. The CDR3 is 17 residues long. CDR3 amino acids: CASSVGRERINYNEQFF. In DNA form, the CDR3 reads TGTGCCAGCAGCGTAGGGCGGGAGCGAATCAACTACAATGAGCAGTTCTTC.

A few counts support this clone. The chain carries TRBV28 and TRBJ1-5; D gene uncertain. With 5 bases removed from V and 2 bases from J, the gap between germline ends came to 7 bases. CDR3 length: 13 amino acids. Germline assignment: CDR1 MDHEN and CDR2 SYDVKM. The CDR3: CASSERGNQPQHF. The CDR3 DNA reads TGTGCCAGCAGTGAGAGAGGCAATCAGCCCCAGCATTTT.

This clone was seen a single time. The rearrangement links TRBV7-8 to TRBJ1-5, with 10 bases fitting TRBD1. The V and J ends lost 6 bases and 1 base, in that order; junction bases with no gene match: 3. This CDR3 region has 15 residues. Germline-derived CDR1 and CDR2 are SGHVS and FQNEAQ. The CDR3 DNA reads TGTGCCAGCAGGCCGGACAGGGGGAGCAATCAGCCCCAGCATTTT. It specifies CASRPDRGSNQPQHF.

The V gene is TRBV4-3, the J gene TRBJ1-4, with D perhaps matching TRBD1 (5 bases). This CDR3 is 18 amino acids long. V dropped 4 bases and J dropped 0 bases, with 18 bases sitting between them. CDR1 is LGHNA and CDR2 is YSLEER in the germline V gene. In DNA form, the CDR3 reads TGCGCCAGCAGCCCCGCATGGGGGGGATTAGCAACTAATGAAAAACTGTTTTTT. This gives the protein CASSPAWGGLATNEKLFF.

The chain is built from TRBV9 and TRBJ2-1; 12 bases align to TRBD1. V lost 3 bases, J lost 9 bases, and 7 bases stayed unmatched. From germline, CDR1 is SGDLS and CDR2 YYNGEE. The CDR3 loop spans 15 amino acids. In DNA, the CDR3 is TGTGCCAGCAGCGGATCCGGGACAGGGGGCCCTGAGCAGTTCTTC. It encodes CASSGSGTGGPEQFF.

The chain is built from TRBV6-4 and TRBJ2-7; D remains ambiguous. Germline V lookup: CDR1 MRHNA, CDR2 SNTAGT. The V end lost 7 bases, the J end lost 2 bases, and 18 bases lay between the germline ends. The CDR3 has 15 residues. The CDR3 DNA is TGTGCCAGCACCTCTTACCTCGGGTTCGCCTACGAGCAGTACTTC. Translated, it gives CASTSYLGFAYEQYF.

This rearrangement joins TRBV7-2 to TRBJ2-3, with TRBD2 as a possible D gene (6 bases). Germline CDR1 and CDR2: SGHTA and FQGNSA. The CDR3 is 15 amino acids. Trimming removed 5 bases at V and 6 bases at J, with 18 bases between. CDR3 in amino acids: CASSVWSGAVDTQYF. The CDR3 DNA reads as TGTGCCAGCAGCGTCTGGTCGGGAGCAGTGGATACGCAGTATTTT.

The CDR3 DNA is TGTGCCAGCAGTATGAGGTTAGAAGAGGAGACCCAGTACTTC. This gives the protein CASSMRLEEETQYF. The chain carries TRBV27 and TRBJ2-5, with unresolved D. Germline CDR1 and CDR2: MNHEY and SMNVEV (reference sequence). This CDR3 has 14 residues. The V end was cut by 5 bases, the J end by 5 bases, with 15 bases between.

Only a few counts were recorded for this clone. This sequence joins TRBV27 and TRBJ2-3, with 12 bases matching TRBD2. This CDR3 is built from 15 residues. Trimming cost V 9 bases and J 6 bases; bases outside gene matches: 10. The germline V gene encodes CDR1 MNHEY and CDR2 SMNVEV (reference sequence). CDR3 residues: CASRLAGDGGDTQYF. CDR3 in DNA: TGTGCCAGTCGACTAGCGGGAGATGGTGGGGATACGCAGTATTTT.

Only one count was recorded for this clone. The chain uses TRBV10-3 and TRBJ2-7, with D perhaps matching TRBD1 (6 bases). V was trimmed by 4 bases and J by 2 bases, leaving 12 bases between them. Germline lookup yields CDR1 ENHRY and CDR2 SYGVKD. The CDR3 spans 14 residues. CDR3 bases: TGTGCCATCAGTGTCCCTGACAGGACCTACGAGCAGTACTTC. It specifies CAISVPDRTYEQYF.

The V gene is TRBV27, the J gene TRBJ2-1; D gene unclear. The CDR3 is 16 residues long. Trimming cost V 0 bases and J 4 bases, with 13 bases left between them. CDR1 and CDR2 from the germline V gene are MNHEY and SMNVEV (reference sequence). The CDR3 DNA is TGTGCCAGCAGTTTATCGATGTCCACCCTGTACAATGAGCAGTTCTTC. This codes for CASSLSMSTLYNEQFF.

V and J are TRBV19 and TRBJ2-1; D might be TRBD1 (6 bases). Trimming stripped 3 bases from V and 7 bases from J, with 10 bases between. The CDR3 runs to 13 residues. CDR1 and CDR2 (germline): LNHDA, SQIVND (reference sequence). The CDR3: CASSIQGPNEQFF. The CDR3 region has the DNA TGTGCCAGTAGTATTCAGGGGCCAAATGAGCAGTTCTTC.

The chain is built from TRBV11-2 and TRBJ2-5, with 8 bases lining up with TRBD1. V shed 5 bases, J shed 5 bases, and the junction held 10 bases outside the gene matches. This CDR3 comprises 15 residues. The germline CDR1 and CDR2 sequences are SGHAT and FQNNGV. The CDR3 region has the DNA TGTGCCAGCAGCCCAGACAGGGGTTCCCGGGAGACCCAGTACTTC. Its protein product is CASSPDRGSRETQYF.

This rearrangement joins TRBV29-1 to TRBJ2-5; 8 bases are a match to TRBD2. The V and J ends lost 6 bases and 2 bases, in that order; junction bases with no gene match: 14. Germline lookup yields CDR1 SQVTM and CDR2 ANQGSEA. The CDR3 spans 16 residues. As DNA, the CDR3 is TGCAGCGTCCGTGGGGGGGAGCGGGGGAGGCAAGAGACCCAGTACTTC. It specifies CSVRGGERGRQETQYF. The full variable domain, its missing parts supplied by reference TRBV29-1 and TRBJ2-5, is SAVISQKPSRDICQRGTSLTIQCQVDSQVTMMFWYRQQPGQSLTLIATANQGSEATYESGFVIDKFPISRPNLTFSTLTVSNMSPEDSSIYLCSVRGGERGRQETQYFGPGTRLLVL.

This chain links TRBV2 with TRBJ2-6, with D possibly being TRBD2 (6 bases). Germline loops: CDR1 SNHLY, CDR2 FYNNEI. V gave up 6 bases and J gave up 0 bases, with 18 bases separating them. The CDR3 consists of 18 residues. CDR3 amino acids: CASSGSGLTLSGANVLTF. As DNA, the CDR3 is TGTGCCAGCAGCGGGTCGGGACTGACCCTCTCTGGGGCCAACGTCCTGACTTTC.

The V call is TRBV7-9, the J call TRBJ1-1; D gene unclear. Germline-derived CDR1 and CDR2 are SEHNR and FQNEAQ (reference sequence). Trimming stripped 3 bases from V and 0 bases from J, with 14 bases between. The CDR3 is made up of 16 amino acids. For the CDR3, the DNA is TGTGCCAGCAGCTTCCCTACTGGGGTTTTGAACACTGAAGCTTTCTTT. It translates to CASSFPTGVLNTEAFF.

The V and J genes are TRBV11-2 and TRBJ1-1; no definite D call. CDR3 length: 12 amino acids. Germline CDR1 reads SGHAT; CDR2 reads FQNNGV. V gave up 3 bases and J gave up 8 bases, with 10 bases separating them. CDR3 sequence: CASSFPHSEAFF. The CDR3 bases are TGTGCCAGCAGCTTTCCCCATTCCGAAGCTTTCTTT. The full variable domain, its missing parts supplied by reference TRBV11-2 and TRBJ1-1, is EAGVAQSPRYKIIEKRQSVAFWCNPISGHATLYWYQQILGQGPKLLIQFQNNGVVDDSQLPKDRFSAERLKGVDSTLKIQPAKLEDSAVYLCASSFPHSEAFFGQGTRLTVV.